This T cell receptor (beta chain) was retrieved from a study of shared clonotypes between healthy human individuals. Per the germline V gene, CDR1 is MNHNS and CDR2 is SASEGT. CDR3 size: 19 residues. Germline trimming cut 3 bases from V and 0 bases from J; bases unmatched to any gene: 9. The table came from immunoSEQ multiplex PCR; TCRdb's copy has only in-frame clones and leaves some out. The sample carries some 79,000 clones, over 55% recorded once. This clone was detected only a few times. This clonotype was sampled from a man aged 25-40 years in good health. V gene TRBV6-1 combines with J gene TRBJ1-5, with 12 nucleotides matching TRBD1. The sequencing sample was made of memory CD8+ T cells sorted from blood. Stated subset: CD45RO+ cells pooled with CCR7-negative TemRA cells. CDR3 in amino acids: CASSDDGTGGPYSNQPQHF. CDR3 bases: TGTGCCAGCAGTGACGACGGGACAGGGGGCCCCTATAGCAATCAGCCCCAGCATTTT.